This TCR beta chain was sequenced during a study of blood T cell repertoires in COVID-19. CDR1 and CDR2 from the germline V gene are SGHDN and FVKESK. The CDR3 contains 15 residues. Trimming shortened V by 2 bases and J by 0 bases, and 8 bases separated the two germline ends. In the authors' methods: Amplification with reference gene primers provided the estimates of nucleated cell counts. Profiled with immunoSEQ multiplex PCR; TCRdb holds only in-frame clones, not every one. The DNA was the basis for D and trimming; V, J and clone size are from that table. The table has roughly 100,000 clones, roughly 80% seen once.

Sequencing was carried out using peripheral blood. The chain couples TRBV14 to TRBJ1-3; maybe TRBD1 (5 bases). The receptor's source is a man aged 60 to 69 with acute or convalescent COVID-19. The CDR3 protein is CASSQTGSSGNTIYF. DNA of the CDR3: TGTGCCAGCAGCCAAACAGGCAGCTCTGGAAACACCATATATTTT.